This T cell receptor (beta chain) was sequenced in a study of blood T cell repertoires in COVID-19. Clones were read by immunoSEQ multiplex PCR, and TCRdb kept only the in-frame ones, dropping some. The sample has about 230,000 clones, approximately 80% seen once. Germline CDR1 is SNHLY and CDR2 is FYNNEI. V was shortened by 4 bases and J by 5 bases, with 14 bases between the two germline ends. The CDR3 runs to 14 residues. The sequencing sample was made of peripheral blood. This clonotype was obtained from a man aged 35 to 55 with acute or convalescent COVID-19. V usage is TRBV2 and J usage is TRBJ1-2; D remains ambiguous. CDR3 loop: CASSVRDRWYGYTF. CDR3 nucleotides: TGTGCCAGCAGTGTACGGGATAGGTGGTATGGCTACACCTTC.